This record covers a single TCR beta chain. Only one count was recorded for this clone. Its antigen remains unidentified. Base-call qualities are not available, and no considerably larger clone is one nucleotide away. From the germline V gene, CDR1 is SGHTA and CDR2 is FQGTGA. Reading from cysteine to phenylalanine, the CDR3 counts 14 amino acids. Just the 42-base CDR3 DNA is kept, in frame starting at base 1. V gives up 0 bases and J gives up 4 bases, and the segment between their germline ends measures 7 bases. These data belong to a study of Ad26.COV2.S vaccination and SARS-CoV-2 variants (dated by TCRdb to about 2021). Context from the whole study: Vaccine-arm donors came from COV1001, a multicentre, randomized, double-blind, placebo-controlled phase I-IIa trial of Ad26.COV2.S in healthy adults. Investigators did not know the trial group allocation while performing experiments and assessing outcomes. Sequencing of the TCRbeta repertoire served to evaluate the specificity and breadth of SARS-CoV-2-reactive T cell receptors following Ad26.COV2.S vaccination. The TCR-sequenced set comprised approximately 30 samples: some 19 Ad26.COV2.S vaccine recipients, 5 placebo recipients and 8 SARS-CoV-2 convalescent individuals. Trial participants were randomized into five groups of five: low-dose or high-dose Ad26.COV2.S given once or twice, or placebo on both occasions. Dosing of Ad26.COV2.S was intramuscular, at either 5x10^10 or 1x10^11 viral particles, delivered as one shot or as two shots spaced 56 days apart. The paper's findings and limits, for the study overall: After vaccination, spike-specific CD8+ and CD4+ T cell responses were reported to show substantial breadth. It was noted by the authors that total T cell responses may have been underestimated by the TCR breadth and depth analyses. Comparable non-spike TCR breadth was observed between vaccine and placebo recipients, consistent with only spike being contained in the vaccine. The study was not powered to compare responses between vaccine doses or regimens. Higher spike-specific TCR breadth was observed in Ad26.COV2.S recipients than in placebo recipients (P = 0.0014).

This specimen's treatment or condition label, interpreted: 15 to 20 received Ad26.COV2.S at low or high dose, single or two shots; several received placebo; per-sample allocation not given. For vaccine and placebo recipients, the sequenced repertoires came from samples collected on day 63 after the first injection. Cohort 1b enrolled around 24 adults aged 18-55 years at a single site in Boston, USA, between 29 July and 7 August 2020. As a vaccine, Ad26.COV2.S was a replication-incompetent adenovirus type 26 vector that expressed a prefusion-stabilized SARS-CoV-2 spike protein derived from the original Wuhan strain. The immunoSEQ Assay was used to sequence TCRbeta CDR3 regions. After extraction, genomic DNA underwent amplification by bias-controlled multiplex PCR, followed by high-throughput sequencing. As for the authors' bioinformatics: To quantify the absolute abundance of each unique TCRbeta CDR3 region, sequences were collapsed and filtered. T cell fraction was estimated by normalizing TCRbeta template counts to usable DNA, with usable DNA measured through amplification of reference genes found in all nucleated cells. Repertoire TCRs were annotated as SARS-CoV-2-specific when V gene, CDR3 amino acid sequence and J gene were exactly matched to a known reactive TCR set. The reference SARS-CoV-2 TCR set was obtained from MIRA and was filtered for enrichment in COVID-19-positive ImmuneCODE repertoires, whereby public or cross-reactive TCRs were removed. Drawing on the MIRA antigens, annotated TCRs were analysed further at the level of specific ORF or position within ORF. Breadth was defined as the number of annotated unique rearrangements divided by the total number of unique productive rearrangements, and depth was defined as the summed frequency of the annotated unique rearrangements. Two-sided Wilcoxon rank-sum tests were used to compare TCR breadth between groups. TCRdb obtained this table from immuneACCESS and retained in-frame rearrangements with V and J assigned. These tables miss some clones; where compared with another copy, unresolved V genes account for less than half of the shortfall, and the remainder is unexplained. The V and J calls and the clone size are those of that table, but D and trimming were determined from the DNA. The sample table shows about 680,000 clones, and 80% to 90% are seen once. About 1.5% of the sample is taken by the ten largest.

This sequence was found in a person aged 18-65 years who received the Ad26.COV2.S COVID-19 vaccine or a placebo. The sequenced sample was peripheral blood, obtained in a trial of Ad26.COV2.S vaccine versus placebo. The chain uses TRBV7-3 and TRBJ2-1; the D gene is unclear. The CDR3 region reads CASSLTGPYNEQFF. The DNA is TGTGCCAGCAGCTTAACAGGGCCTTACAATGAGCAGTTCTTC. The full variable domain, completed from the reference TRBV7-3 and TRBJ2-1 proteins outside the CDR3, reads GAGVSQTPSNKVTEKGKYVELRCDPISGHTALYWYRQSLGQGPEFLIYFQGTGAADDSGLPNDRFFAVRPEGSVSTLKIQRTERGDSAVYLCASSLTGPYNEQFFGPGTRLTVL.